The 9 T cell receptor beta chains listed next were all sequenced from one sample in a study of beta chain features in type 1 diabetes. The sequenced template was cDNA made from the entire isolated RNA. TCRdb keeps only in-frame clones here, not all; method: immunoSEQ multiplex PCR. The sample shows about 150,000 clones, roughly 9.1% of them seen only once. Sequencing was done on a sample of central memory CD4+ T cells from blood. The receptors derive from a woman aged 18-29 years in good health.

This clone has a handful of counts. The chain links TRBV27 to TRBJ1-2; D gene ambiguous. The ends were cut back, 4 bases at V and 7 bases at J, with 13 bases in the middle. CDR1 is MNHEY and CDR2 is SMNVEV in the germline V gene (reference sequence). This CDR3 has 13 amino acids. The CDR3 DNA is TGTGCCAGCAGTTCCCCCTCTAGTTTTGGCTACACCTTC. It is translated as CASSSPSSFGYTF.

This clone has a handful of counts. The chain couples TRBV9 to TRBJ2-5, with TRBD1 as a possible D gene (6 bases). V was shortened by 3 bases and J by 5 bases, with 8 bases between the two germline ends. Germline V CDR1 and CDR2: SGDLS, YYNGEE. This CDR3 comprises 12 residues. CDR3 coding DNA: TGTGCCAGCAGCGCCAGGGGTGAGACCCAGTACTTC. Residues: CASSARGETQYF. Complete variable domain (other parts from reference TRBV9 and TRBJ2-5): DSGVTQTPKHLITATGQRVTLRCSPRSGDLSVYWYQQSLDQGLQFLIQYYNGEERAKGNILERFSAQQFPDLHSELNLSSLELGDSALYFCASSARGETQYFGPGTRLLVL.

In its sample, this clone was seen a few times. The CDR3 reads CASSQARDRYGEQYF. The CDR3 DNA sequence: TGTGCCAGCAGCCAGGCCCGGGACAGGTACGGGGAGCAGTACTTC. The chain combines TRBV7-2 with TRBJ2-7; 8 bases agree with TRBD1. Per the germline V gene, CDR1 is SGHTA and CDR2 is FQGNSA. The CDR3 extends over 15 amino acids. Unmatched junction bases numbered 13, after V lost 5 bases and J lost 7 bases.

The chain uses TRBV4-2 and TRBJ2-1, with 11 positions matching TRBD2. This CDR3 contains 15 residues. CDR1 is LGHNA and CDR2 is YNFKEQ in the germline V gene. Trimming removed 1 base from V and 10 bases from J; junction bases left unmatched: 6. CDR3 in amino acids: CASSQGSSGRNEQFF. CDR3 in DNA: TGTGCCAGCAGCCAAGGCTCTAGCGGGAGGAACGAGCAGTTCTTC.

This clone has a handful of counts. The chain is built from TRBV6-5 and TRBJ2-7; TRBD1 matches 10 bases. The CDR3 sequence is 14 residues long. V lost 2 bases and J lost 5; bases outside the gene matches: 3. The germline V gene encodes CDR1 MNHEY and CDR2 SVGAGI. This CDR3 reads CASSYGQGVNEQYF. CDR3 bases: TGTGCCAGCAGTTACGGACAGGGGGTGAACGAGCAGTACTTC.

V usage is TRBV5-1 and J usage is TRBJ2-5; 14 nucleotides match TRBD2. V was clipped by 4 bases and J by 3 bases; unmatched bases: 8. CDR3 length: 17 amino acids. Germline lookup yields CDR1 SGHRS and CDR2 YFSETQ. CDR3 amino acids: CASSLGTSGRSEETQYF. The CDR3 coding sequence is TGCGCCAGCAGCCTGGGGACTAGCGGGAGATCGGAAGAGACCCAGTACTTC.

This rearrangement joins TRBV7-9 to TRBJ1-2, with no clear D. The length of the CDR3 is 16 residues. V was pared by 3 bases and J by 1 base, with 15 bases between. CDR1 and CDR2 from the germline V gene are SEHNR and FQNEAQ (reference sequence). CDR3 in DNA: TGTGCCAGCAGCTTCGGAAGCGGGATATATAACTATGGCTACACCTTC. It is translated as CASSFGSGIYNYGYTF.

The chain combines TRBV15 with TRBJ1-5; a weak D match, TRBD1 (6 bases). Between the trimmed V and J ends, which lost 3 bases and 5 bases, there was a span of 11 bases. Germline V gene sequence: CDR1 LNHNV, CDR2 YYDKDF (reference sequence). This CDR3 has 14 residues. For the CDR3, the DNA is TGTGCCACCAGCAGTGAACAGGGACATCAGCCCCAGCATTTT. This translates into CATSSEQGHQPQHF.

This clone occurred a few times. The CDR3 sequence is CASSSSGGRAEAFF. The CDR3 coding sequence is TGTGCCAGCAGCTCCTCCGGAGGCCGCGCTGAAGCTTTCTTT. This sequence joins TRBV7-9 and TRBJ1-1, with D uncertain. Deletions cut 4 bases from V and 6 bases from J, with 15 bases between. CDR3 size: 14 residues. From germline, CDR1 is SEHNR and CDR2 FQNEAQ (reference sequence).